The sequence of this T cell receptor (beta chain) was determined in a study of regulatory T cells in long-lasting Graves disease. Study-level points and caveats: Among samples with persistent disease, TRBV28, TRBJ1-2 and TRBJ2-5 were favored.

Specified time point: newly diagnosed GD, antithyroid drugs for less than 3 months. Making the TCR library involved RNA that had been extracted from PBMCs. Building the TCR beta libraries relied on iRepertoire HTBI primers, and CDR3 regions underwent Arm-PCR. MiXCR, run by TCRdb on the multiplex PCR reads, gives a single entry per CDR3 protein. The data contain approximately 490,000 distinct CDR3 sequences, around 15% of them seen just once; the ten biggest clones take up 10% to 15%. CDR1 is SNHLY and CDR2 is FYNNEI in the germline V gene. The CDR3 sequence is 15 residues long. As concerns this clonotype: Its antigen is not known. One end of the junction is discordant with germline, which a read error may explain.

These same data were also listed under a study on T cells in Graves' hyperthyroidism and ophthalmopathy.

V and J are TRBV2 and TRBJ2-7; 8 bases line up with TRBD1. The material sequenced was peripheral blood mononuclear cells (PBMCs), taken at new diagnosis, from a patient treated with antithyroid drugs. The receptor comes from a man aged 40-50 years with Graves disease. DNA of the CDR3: TGTGCCAGCAGTCTTCGGGGACAGGTTGGGTTCGAGCGGTACTTC. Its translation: CASSLRGQVGFERYF.